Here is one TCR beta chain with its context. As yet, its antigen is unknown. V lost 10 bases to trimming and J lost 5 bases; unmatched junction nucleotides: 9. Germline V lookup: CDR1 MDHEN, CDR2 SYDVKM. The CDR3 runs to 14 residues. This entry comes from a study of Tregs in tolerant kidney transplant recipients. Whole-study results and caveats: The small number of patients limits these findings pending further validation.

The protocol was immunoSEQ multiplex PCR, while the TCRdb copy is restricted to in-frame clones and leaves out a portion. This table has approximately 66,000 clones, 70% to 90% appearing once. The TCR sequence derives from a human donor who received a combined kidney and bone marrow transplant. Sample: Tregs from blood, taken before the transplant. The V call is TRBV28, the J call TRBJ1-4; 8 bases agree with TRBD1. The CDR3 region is CATALRQGNEKLFF. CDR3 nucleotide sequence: TGTGCCACCGCCCTACGACAGGGGAATGAAAAACTGTTTTTT.